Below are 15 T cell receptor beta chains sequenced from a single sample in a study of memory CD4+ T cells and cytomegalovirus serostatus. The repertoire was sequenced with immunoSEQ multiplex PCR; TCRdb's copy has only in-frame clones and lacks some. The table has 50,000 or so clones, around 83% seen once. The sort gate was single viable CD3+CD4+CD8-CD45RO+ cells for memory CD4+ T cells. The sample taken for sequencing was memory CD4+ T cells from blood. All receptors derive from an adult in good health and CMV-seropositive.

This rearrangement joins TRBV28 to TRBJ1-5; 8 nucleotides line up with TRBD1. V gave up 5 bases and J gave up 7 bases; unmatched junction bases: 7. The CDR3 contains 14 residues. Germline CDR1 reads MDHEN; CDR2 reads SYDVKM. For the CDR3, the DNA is TGTGCCAGCAGTCCGACAGGGGTACGGCAGCCCCAGCATTTT. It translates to CASSPTGVRQPQHF.

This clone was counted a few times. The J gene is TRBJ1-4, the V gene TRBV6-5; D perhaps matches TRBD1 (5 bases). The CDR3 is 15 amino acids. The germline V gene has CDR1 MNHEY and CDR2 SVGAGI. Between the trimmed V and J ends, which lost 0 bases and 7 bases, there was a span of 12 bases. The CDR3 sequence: CASSYSGAKGEKLFF. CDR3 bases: TGTGCCAGCAGTTACTCCGGGGCGAAAGGTGAAAAACTGTTTTTT.

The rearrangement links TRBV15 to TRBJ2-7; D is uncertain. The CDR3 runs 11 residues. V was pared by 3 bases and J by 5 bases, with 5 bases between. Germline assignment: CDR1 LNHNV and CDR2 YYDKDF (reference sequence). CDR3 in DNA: TGTGCCACCAGCAGGGAGCACGAGCAGTACTTC. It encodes CATSREHEQYF.

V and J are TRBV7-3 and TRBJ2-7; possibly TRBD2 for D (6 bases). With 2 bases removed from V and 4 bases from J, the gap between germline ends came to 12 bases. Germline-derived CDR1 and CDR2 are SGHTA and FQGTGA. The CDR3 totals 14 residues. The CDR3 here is CASSLGGLEYEQYF. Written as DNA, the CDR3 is TGTGCCAGCAGCTTAGGGGGGTTGGAGTACGAGCAGTACTTC.

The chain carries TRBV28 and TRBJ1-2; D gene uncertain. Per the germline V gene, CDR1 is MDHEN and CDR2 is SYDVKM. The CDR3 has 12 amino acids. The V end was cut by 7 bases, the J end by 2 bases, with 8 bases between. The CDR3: CASIGGNYGYTF. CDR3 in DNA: TGTGCCAGCATCGGCGGAAACTATGGCTACACCTTC.

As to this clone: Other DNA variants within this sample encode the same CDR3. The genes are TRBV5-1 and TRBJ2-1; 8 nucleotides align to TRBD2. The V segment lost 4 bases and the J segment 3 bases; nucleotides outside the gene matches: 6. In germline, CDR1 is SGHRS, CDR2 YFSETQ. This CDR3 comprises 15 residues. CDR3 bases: TGCGCCAGCAGCCCAGCGGGGGCGCGCTACAATGAGCAGTTCTTC. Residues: CASSPAGARYNEQFF.

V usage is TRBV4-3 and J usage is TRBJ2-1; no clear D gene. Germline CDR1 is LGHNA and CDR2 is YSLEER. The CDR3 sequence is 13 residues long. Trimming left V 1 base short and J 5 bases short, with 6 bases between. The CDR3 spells CASSQALNNEQFF. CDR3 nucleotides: TGCGCCAGCAGCCAAGCCCTGAACAATGAGCAGTTCTTC.

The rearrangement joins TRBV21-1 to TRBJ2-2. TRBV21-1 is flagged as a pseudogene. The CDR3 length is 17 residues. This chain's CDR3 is CASSMRCEGPLTGELFF. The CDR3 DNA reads TGTGCCAGCAGCATGAGGTGTGAGGGACCCCTAACCGGGGAGCTGTTTTTT.

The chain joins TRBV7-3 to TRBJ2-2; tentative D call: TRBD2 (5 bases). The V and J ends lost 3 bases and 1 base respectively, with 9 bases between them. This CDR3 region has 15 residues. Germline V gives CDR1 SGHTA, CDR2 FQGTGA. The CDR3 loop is CASSLVGRNTGELFF. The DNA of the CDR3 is TGTGCCAGCAGCTTGGTTGGGAGGAACACCGGGGAGCTGTTTTTT.

CDR3 sequence reads: CSVVQQGRGNTIYF. The DNA for the CDR3 is TGCAGCGTTGTCCAGCAGGGTCGGGGAAACACCATATATTTT. The genes are TRBV29-1 and TRBJ1-3; D might be TRBD1 (5 bases). Trimming took off 4 bases at V and 4 bases at J, with 14 bases between the two ends. The CDR3 consists of 14 residues. Per the germline V gene, CDR1 is SQVTM and CDR2 is ANQGSEA.

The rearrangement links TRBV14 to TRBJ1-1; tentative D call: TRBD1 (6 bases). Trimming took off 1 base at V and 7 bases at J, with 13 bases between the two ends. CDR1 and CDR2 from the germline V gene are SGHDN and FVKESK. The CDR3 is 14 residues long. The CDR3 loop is CASSQGGRGREAFF. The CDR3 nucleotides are TGTGCCAGCAGCCAAGGGGGCAGGGGCCGTGAAGCTTTCTTT.

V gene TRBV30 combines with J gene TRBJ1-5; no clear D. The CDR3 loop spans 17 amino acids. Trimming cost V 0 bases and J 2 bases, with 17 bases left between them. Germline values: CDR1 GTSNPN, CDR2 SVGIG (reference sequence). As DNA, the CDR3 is TGTGCCTGGAGTGTACCCTCCACCCGGATGGGCAATCAGCCCCAGCATTTT. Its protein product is CAWSVPSTRMGNQPQHF.

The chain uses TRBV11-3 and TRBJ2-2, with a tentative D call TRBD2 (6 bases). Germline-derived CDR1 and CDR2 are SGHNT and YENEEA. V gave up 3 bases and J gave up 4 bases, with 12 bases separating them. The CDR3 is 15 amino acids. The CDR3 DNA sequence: TGTGCCAGCAGCTTCCTGGGGGAGGTCACCGGGGAGCTGTTTTTT. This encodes CASSFLGEVTGELFF.

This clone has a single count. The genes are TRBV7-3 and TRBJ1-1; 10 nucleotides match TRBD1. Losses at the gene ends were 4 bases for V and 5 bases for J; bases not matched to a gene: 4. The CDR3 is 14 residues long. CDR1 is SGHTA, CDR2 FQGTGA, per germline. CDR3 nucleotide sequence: TGTGCCAGCAGCTCTTGGGACAGGGGAACTGAAGCTTTCTTT. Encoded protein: CASSSWDRGTEAFF. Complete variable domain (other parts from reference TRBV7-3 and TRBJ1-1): GAGVSQTPSNKVTEKGKYVELRCDPISGHTALYWYRQSLGQGPEFLIYFQGTGAADDSGLPNDRFFAVRPEGSVSTLKIQRTERGDSAVYLCASSSWDRGTEAFFGQGTRLTVV.

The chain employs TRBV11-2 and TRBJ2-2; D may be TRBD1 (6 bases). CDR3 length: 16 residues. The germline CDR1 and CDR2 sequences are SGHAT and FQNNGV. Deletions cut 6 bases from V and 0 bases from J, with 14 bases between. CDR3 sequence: CASRLGQHANTGELFF. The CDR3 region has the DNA TGTGCCAGCAGACTAGGACAGCACGCGAACACCGGGGAGCTGTTTTTT.